The entry below gives a single TCR beta chain sequence along with its context. The antigen remains undetermined. In the PCR, 60 Vbeta and 13 Jbeta primers were used. Profiled with immunoSEQ multiplex PCR; TCRdb holds only in-frame clones, not every one. The sample contains 100,000 or so clones, 70% to 80% of which appear only once. This record comes from a study of cytomegalovirus exposure and HLA in healthy donors. Broader study findings: Reports indicated that the classifier achieved high specificity and sensitivity in diagnosing cytomegalovirus status. Trimming of TCR beta V- and J-genes showed a link, identified in a later analysis, to a missense DCLRE1C variant.

The CDR3 has 14 residues. V lost 6 bases, J lost 3 bases, and 11 bases lay in between. Looked up from germline, CDR1 is MNHNY and CDR2 is SVGAGI (reference sequence). Sequenced input: PBMCs. V and J are TRBV6-6 and TRBJ2-2; unclear D gene. This sequence originates from a woman aged 40 to 50 in good health and CMV-seropositive. CDR3 protein: CASRSSFDTGELFF. The CDR3 DNA reads TGTGCCAGCAGGTCCTCTTTCGACACCGGGGAGCTGTTTTTT.